The 29 T cell receptor beta chains below all came from one sample that was sequenced in a study of CD8 T cells in ankylosing spondylitis. A single record per CDR3 protein comes from TCRdb applying MiXCR to the 5' RACE reads. The sample records some 220,000 distinct CDR3 sequences, 8.2% being singletons. The sequenced material came from blood, either unsorted or a sorted T cell fraction (not recorded which). The receptors were gathered from a female donor with ankylosing spondylitis or in good health (not recorded which).

This clonotype was seen at least ten times. This sequence joins TRBV9 and TRBJ2-3; 8 positions match TRBD2. The CDR3 is 15 residues long. Trimming at V came to 3 bases and at J to 5 bases, leaving 8 bases not matched to a gene. Germline V lookup: CDR1 SGDLS, CDR2 YYNGEE. The CDR3 sequence: CASSGLAGVGDTQYF. As DNA, the CDR3 is TGTGCCAGCAGCGGGCTAGCGGGCGTGGGAGATACGCAGTATTTT. The full variable domain, with the rest looked up from reference TRBV9 and TRBJ2-3, is DSGVTQTPKHLITATGQRVTLRCSPRSGDLSVYWYQQSLDQGLQFLIQYYNGEERAKGNILERFSAQQFPDLHSELNLSSLELGDSALYFCASSGLAGVGDTQYFGPGTRLTVL.

This clonotype has only a few counts. This chain links TRBV13 with TRBJ2-6; no firm D call. Germline loops: CDR1 PRHDT, CDR2 FYEKMQ (reference sequence). This CDR3 has 15 amino acids. V lost 4 bases and J lost 0, with 7 bases in between. CDR3 DNA: TGTGCCAGCAGCTCGAGGAGCTCTGGGGCCAACGTCCTGACTTTC. This encodes CASSSRSSGANVLTF.

This clonotype has at least ten counts. V and J are TRBV3-1 and TRBJ1-5; 7 bases are a match to TRBD1. J was trimmed by 1 base and V by 4 bases; bases with no gene match: 10. Germline CDR1 LGHDT, CDR2 YNNKEL (reference sequence). This CDR3 contains 17 residues. The DNA for the CDR3 is TGTGCCAGCAGCCCCTGGACAGGACAACCCAGCAATCAGCCCCAGCATTTT. This codes for CASSPWTGQPSNQPQHF.

This clonotype showed up many times. The chain employs TRBV28 and TRBJ2-7; 9 nucleotides line up with TRBD2. Per the germline V gene, CDR1 is MDHEN and CDR2 is SYDVKM. V was clipped by 3 bases and J by 2 bases; unmatched bases: 11. CDR3 size: 17 residues. The CDR3 region is CASSFNMAGGATYEQYF. CDR3 nucleotide sequence: TGTGCCAGCAGTTTTAATATGGCGGGAGGGGCTACCTACGAGCAGTACTTC.

The chain recombines TRBV7-2 with TRBJ2-7, with TRBD2 matching over 11 bases. The germline CDR1 and CDR2 sequences are SGHTA and FQGNSA. V gave up 3 bases and J gave up 7 bases; unmatched junction bases: 8. CDR3 length equals 15 residues. CDR3 coding DNA: TGTGCCAGCAGCTTGGTAGGGACTAGCGGTGAAGAGCAGTACTTC. This sequence encodes CASSLVGTSGEEQYF.

This clonotype was found many times. The gene calls are TRBV20-1 and TRBJ1-4; D remains unclear. Looked up from germline, CDR1 is DFQATT and CDR2 is SNEGSKA (reference sequence). The CDR3 is 15 residues long. The V and J ends lost 0 bases and 1 base respectively, with 9 bases between them. CDR3: CSARDPRGTNEKLFF. DNA of the CDR3: TGCAGTGCTAGAGATCCGCGAGGAACTAATGAAAAACTGTTTTTT.

V is TRBV4-1 and J is TRBJ2-2; 7 bases are a match to TRBD1. Trimming at V came to 2 bases and at J to 1 base, leaving 7 bases not matched to a gene. The CDR3 has 17 residues. In germline, CDR1 is MGHRA, CDR2 YSYEKL. The CDR3 here is CASSQPYRGGNTGELFF. Written as DNA, the CDR3 is TGCGCCAGCAGCCAACCTTACAGGGGCGGGAACACCGGGGAGCTGTTTTTT.

The J gene is TRBJ2-1, the V gene TRBV7-2; 12 bases map to TRBD2. Germline V lookup: CDR1 SGHTA, CDR2 FQGNSA. With 4 bases clipped from V and 9 bases from J, the junction kept 10 bases outside the gene matches. The CDR3 loop spans 16 amino acids. CDR3 DNA sequence: TGTGCCAGCAGCTCACGGCTAGCGGGAGGGCCGGTTGAGCAGTTCTTC. Its protein is CASSSRLAGGPVEQFF.

This clonotype was seen repeatedly, ten times or more. The chain recombines TRBV5-6 with TRBJ1-1; the D is unclear. CDR1 is SGHDT, CDR2 YYEEEE, per germline. Trimming shortened V by 4 bases and J by 1 base, and 17 bases separated the two germline ends. This CDR3 comprises 16 residues. CDR3 in DNA: TGTGCCAGCAGCCCCGTAGGTGGGCTCGCGAACACTGAAGCTTTCTTT. It encodes CASSPVGGLANTEAFF.

This clonotype has a count of ten or more. DNA for the CDR3: TGCAGCGTTGGGGGGACCCGGGACAGCACCTACGAGCAGTACTTC. Its translation is CSVGGTRDSTYEQYF. The V gene is TRBV29-1, the J gene TRBJ2-7, with 7 bases aligning to TRBD1. Germline lookup yields CDR1 SQVTM and CDR2 ANQGSEA. V lost 4 bases, J lost 2 bases, and 11 bases stayed unmatched. The CDR3 has 15 amino acids.

The sample holds many counts of this clonotype. The rearrangement joins TRBV9 to TRBJ1-1; D unclear. The V end lost 0 bases, the J end lost 7 bases, and 10 bases lay between the germline ends. Germline V CDR1 and CDR2: SGDLS, YYNGEE. CDR3 length: 13 amino acids. This CDR3 reads CASSVAGVGEAFF. For the CDR3, the DNA is TGTGCCAGCAGCGTAGCCGGGGTCGGTGAAGCTTTCTTT.

This clonotype was counted at least ten times. This chain links TRBV7-9 with TRBJ2-1; 9 bases agree with TRBD2. CDR1 SEHNR and CDR2 FQNEAQ come from the germline V gene (reference sequence). The CDR3 length is 15 residues. V gave up 3 bases and J gave up 7 bases; unmatched junction bases: 7. The CDR3 reads CASSFGSGRTNEQFF. CDR3 in DNA: TGTGCCAGCAGCTTCGGGAGCGGGAGGACGAATGAGCAGTTCTTC.

This clonotype was detected many times. This chain joins TRBV20-1 and TRBJ2-2; 7 bases are shared with TRBD1. Germline loops: CDR1 DFQATT, CDR2 SNEGSKA (reference sequence). J gave up 7 bases and V 2 bases, and 10 bases lay outside the gene matches. This CDR3 comprises 15 residues. CDR3 DNA sequence: TGCAGTGCTAGAAAATCGACAGGGAGAGGCGGGGAGCTGTTTTTT. Its protein product is CSARKSTGRGGELFF.

CDR3 loop: CASSHQGRNEQYF. The CDR3 region has the DNA TGCGCCAGCAGCCATCAGGGGAGGAACGAGCAGTACTTC. V and J are TRBV4-1 and TRBJ2-7; D may be TRBD1 or TRBD2 (6 bases each). From germline, CDR1 is MGHRA and CDR2 YSYEKL. V gave up 3 bases and J gave up 5 bases, with 11 bases separating them. CDR3 size: 13 residues.

There are many counts of this clonotype. The V and J genes are TRBV10-3 and TRBJ1-1, with D perhaps matching TRBD1 (6 bases). V lost 6 bases and J 1 base, leaving 9 bases between the germline ends. Germline V gives CDR1 ENHRY, CDR2 SYGVKD. This CDR3 comprises 13 residues. The DNA for the CDR3 is TGTGCCATCAGACGGACAGAGAACACTGAAGCTTTCTTT. This codes for CAIRRTENTEAFF.

The table lists this clonotype with a few counts. The chain recombines TRBV10-1 with TRBJ2-3; TRBD2 agrees at 13 bases. V was clipped by 2 bases and J by 4 bases; unmatched bases: 12. Germline-derived CDR1 and CDR2 are WNHNN and SYGVQD (reference sequence). This CDR3 has 19 amino acids. This CDR3 reads CASSEEERPLAGGADTQYF. DNA for the CDR3: TGCGCCAGCAGTGAGGAGGAAAGACCACTAGCGGGAGGGGCAGATACGCAGTATTTT.

This clonotype was counted many times. The chain recombines TRBV9 with TRBJ1-3; no clear D. The CDR3 is made up of 15 amino acids. Trimming took off 4 bases at V and 2 bases at J, with 13 bases between the two ends. Germline assignment: CDR1 SGDLS and CDR2 YYNGEE. The CDR3 sequence is CASSTRTAAGNTIYF. The DNA of the CDR3 is TGTGCCAGCAGCACCCGGACTGCCGCTGGAAACACCATATATTTT. The full variable domain, completed using reference TRBV9 and TRBJ1-3, is DSGVTQTPKHLITATGQRVTLRCSPRSGDLSVYWYQQSLDQGLQFLIQYYNGEERAKGNILERFSAQQFPDLHSELNLSSLELGDSALYFCASSTRTAAGNTIYFGEGSWLTVV.

In this sample, this clonotype turned up many times. The CDR3 loop reads CASSPLGVSYNEQFF. CDR3 sequence (DNA): TGTGCCAGCAGCCCTCTGGGGGTCTCCTACAATGAGCAGTTCTTC. The chain has TRBV5-6 and TRBJ2-1, with D possibly called TRBD1 or TRBD2 (5 bases each). Germline lookup yields CDR1 SGHDT and CDR2 YYEEEE. The CDR3 is 15 amino acids. V shed 4 bases and J shed 0 bases, with 11 bases lying between them.

At least ten counts were recorded for this clonotype. The rearrangement links TRBV20-1 to TRBJ2-1; TRBD2 matches 8 bases. CDR3 length equals 15 residues. Germline CDR1 DFQATT, CDR2 SNEGSKA (reference sequence). J lost 9 bases, V lost 1 base, and 11 bases had no gene match. The CDR3: CSARGPGTRWTEQFF. CDR3 DNA sequence: TGCAGTGCTAGAGGGCCCGGGACTAGGTGGACTGAGCAGTTCTTC.

This clonotype was seen many times. The gene calls are TRBV4-3 and TRBJ1-2; D remains unclear. Trimming stripped 0 bases from V and 14 bases from J, with 25 bases between. The CDR3 has 16 residues. Germline assignment: CDR1 LGHNA and CDR2 YSLEER. The CDR3 protein is CASSQERTALATPQTF. The CDR3 DNA is TGCGCCAGCAGCCAAGAAAGGACTGCATTGGCTACACCTCAAACCTTC.

This clonotype appeared a few times. This chain links TRBV7-9 with TRBJ1-1; no definite D call. CDR3 length: 12 amino acids. Trimming removed 4 bases at V and 8 bases at J, with 11 bases between. Germline values: CDR1 SEHNR, CDR2 FQNEAQ (reference sequence). CDR3: CASSYLQKEAFF. The CDR3 DNA reads as TGTGCCAGCAGCTACTTACAGAAGGAAGCTTTCTTT.

This clonotype was counted many times. This chain links TRBV20-1 with TRBJ2-7; 12 bases match TRBD2. The trim removed 3 bases at V and 5 bases at J, leaving 2 bases unmatched. The CDR3 is 13 amino acids. CDR1 and CDR2 (germline): DFQATT, SNEGSKA (reference sequence). This CDR3 reads CSASGLAGNEQYF. Written as DNA, the CDR3 is TGCAGTGCTAGCGGACTAGCGGGAAACGAGCAGTACTTC.

This clonotype has at least ten counts. This chain joins TRBV5-5 and TRBJ1-3; no reliable D call. The germline V and J ends were trimmed by 4 bases and 0 bases, with 14 bases remaining between them. Germline CDR1 reads SGHKS; CDR2 reads YYEKEE (reference sequence). CDR3 length equals 16 residues. CDR3 nucleotide sequence: TGTGCCAGCAGCCGGGGTCTCCAGAGCTCTGGAAACACCATATATTTT. Amino acid sequence: CASSRGLQSSGNTIYF.

This clonotype was picked up many times. The V call is TRBV11-2, the J call TRBJ2-6; no reliable D call. Germline V gene data show CDR1 as SGHAT and CDR2 as FQNNGV. This CDR3 region has 16 residues. V was pared by 2 bases and J by 1 base, with 9 bases between. CDR3 region: CASSLTPRSGANVLTF. The CDR3 DNA is TGTGCCAGCAGCTTAACCCCTCGGTCTGGGGCCAACGTCCTGACTTTC.

At least ten counts were recorded for this clonotype. The chain links TRBV6-5 to TRBJ1-2, with a tentative D call TRBD1 (5 bases). With 5 bases removed from V and 6 bases from J, the gap between germline ends came to 10 bases. Germline V gene data show CDR1 as MNHEY and CDR2 as SVGAGI. The CDR3 has 12 amino acids. CDR3 sequence reads: CASSGGGNGYTF. CDR3 in DNA: TGTGCCAGCAGTGGGGGGGGGAATGGCTACACCTTC.

The chain combines TRBV11-2 with TRBJ2-2, with no clear D. Germline-derived CDR1 and CDR2 are SGHAT and FQNNGV. Trimming shortened V by 5 bases and J by 5 bases, and 12 bases separated the two germline ends. This CDR3 has 14 amino acids. The CDR3 coding sequence is TGTGCCAGCAGCGCCCGGACCTTTACCGGGGAGCTGTTTTTT. This encodes CASSARTFTGELFF.

As regards this clonotype: This clone may be a read error of a much larger clone one base away. The V gene is TRBV20-1, the J gene TRBJ2-7, with 7 bases lining up with TRBD2. The V segment lost 1 base and the J segment 6 bases; nucleotides outside the gene matches: 9. The germline V gene encodes CDR1 DFQATT and CDR2 SNEGSKA (reference sequence). The CDR3 consists of 14 residues. DNA for the CDR3: TGCAGTGCTAGAGCCGGCGGGAGTAAATCCGAGCAGTACTTC. It yields the protein CSARAGGSKSEQYF.

This chain joins TRBV29-1 and TRBJ2-7, with D unresolved. CDR3 length: 11 amino acids. Germline V gene data show CDR1 as SQVTM and CDR2 as ANQGSEA. V dropped 6 bases and J dropped 6 bases, with 12 bases sitting between them. In nucleotides, the CDR3 is TGCAGCGTGGGCCATAACTCCGAGCAGTACTTC. Residues: CSVGHNSEQYF.

This clonotype was counted many times. V is TRBV29-1 and J is TRBJ2-2; TRBD1 is a possible D gene (5 bases). The CDR3 is 12 residues long. Germline assignment: CDR1 SQVTM and CDR2 ANQGSEA. V lost 6 bases, J lost 7 bases, and 12 bases lay in between. CDR3 sequence: CSVRRVFGELFF. In DNA, the CDR3 is TGCAGCGTCCGCAGGGTGTTCGGGGAGCTGTTTTTT.